This T cell receptor beta chain derives from a study of blood T cell repertoires in COVID-19. For the study at large: The United States, Italy and Spain provided the acute and convalescent COVID-19 samples. PBMCs, B-cell-depleted T cells, or T cells were the source of the cDNA or gDNA that made up the material.

V lost 5 bases to trimming and J lost 4 bases, with 15 bases between them. Germline values: CDR1 GTSNPN, CDR2 SVGIG (reference sequence). The CDR3 extends over 14 amino acids. Original methodology: Amplifying reference gene primers gave estimates of nucleated cell counts. Sequencing used immunoSEQ multiplex PCR; TCRdb keeps in-frame clones, though not all of them. V and J calls plus clone size are reproduced from that table; the DNA served to infer D and trimming. The data contain about 230,000 clones, about 85% of them seen just once; the ten biggest clones take up more than 0.75%. The chain employs TRBV30 and TRBJ1-5, with a weak D call TRBD1 (5 bases). Sequencing was performed on peripheral blood. This clonotype was sampled from a man aged 40-49 years with acute or convalescent COVID-19. In nucleotides, the CDR3 is TGTGCCTGGGCGGGGGGTGACAAAAATCAGCCCCAGCATTTT. Its protein is CAWAGGDKNQPQHF.